The 25 T cell receptor beta chains given below trace back to one sample, sequenced in a study of cytomegalovirus exposure and HLA in healthy donors. In the PCR, 60 Vbeta and 13 Jbeta primers were used. Profiled with immunoSEQ multiplex PCR; TCRdb holds only in-frame clones, not every one. The sample gives more than 95,000 clones, less than 80% of which show up once; about 3.3% is in the top ten. Source material: PBMCs. The receptors originated from a woman between 50 and 59 years old in good health and CMV-seronegative.

The chain links TRBV2 to TRBJ2-1, with D unclear. This CDR3 spans 15 amino acids. Trimming took off 6 bases at V and 7 bases at J, with 19 bases between the two ends. Per the germline V gene, CDR1 is SNHLY and CDR2 is FYNNEI. CDR3 loop: CASREPPDVQNEQFF. In DNA form, the CDR3 reads TGTGCCAGCAGGGAACCACCTGACGTACAGAATGAGCAGTTCTTC.

A word on this clone: An end of the junction does not agree with germline; a read error may underlie this. The chain combines TRBV19 with TRBJ1-5; possibly TRBD1 for D (6 bases). Germline loops: CDR1 LNHDA, CDR2 SQIVND (reference sequence). The CDR3 has 15 residues. The CDR3 region is CASSINRVGNQLQHF. CDR3 in DNA: TGTGCCAGTAGTATAAACAGGGTAGGCAATCAGCTCCAGCATTTT.

This chain links TRBV7-2 with TRBJ1-1; 8 positions match TRBD1. Germline CDR1 SGHTA, CDR2 FQGNSA. Trimming at V came to 5 bases and at J to 6 bases, leaving 5 bases not matched to a gene. The CDR3 contains 13 residues. CDR3 DNA: TGTGCCAGCAGCCTTCAGGGGGCCTCTGAAGCTTTCTTT. It codes for CASSLQGASEAFF.

This clone was seen just once. The chain uses TRBV6-5 and TRBJ1-1; D might be TRBD1 (6 bases). The CDR3 is made up of 14 amino acids. Trimming took 4 bases from V and 5 from J, leaving 14 bases between them. CDR1 and CDR2 (germline): MNHEY, SVGAGI. CDR3 amino acids: CASSSTGFSTEAFF. CDR3 sequence (DNA): TGTGCCAGCAGTTCTACAGGGTTTTCGACTGAAGCTTTCTTT.

J is TRBJ2-1 and V is TRBV6-1, with 8 nucleotides matching TRBD2. There are 14 residues in the CDR3. The germline gives CDR1 MNHNS, CDR2 SASEGT. Trimming cost V 5 bases and J 5 bases; bases outside gene matches: 5. The CDR3 DNA reads TGTGCCAGCAGTCGGGGGGGGAGGGACAATGAGCAGTTCTTC. It encodes CASSRGGRDNEQFF.

The J gene is TRBJ1-2, the V gene TRBV4-1, with 10 bases fitting TRBD1. This CDR3 is built from 15 residues. Germline loops: CDR1 MGHRA, CDR2 YSYEKL. Losses at the gene ends were 4 bases for V and 2 bases for J; bases not matched to a gene: 4. The CDR3 protein is CASSPGTGVNYGYTF. CDR3 sequence (DNA): TGCGCCAGCAGCCCAGGGACAGGGGTGAACTATGGCTACACCTTC.

The CDR3 coding sequence is TGTGCCAGCAGCCGAGAAACAGGGGGCAGGGATACGCAGTATTTT. Translation gives CASSRETGGRDTQYF. V gene TRBV6-5 combines with J gene TRBJ2-3; 9 bases align to TRBD1. The CDR3 runs to 15 residues. The V and J ends lost 6 bases and 6 bases, in that order; junction bases with no gene match: 10. In germline, CDR1 is MNHEY, CDR2 SVGAGI.

The rearrangement links TRBV7-3 to TRBJ2-1; possibly TRBD2 for D (6 bases). In germline, CDR1 is SGHTA, CDR2 FQGTGA. V shed 3 bases and J shed 8 bases, with 14 bases lying between them. The CDR3 covers 14 residues. CDR3 sequence: CASSFGSSGDEQFF. In DNA, the CDR3 is TGTGCCAGCAGCTTCGGGAGCTCGGGCGATGAGCAGTTCTTC. The full variable domain, rest sourced from reference TRBV7-3 and TRBJ2-1, is GAGVSQTPSNKVTEKGKYVELRCDPISGHTALYWYRQSLGQGPEFLIYFQGTGAADDSGLPNDRFFAVRPEGSVSTLKIQRTERGDSAVYLCASSFGSSGDEQFFGPGTRLTVL.

This chain connects TRBV19 to TRBJ2-1; D not certain. Germline V gene lookup returns CDR1 LNHDA and CDR2 SQIVND (reference sequence). The CDR3 sequence is 15 residues long. Trimming shortened V by 0 bases and J by 6 bases, and 12 bases separated the two germline ends. The CDR3 loop reads CASSIDKPSVNEQFF. The CDR3 region has the DNA TGTGCCAGTAGTATAGATAAGCCCTCCGTCAATGAGCAGTTCTTC.

The V gene is TRBV30, the J gene TRBJ2-2; the D is unclear. Per germline, CDR1 GTSNPN and CDR2 SVGIG (reference sequence). CDR3 size: 13 residues. Trimming pared 4 bases from V and 4 bases from J, leaving 10 bases between. The CDR3 coding sequence is TGTGCCTGGACTAGGAGTACCACCGGGGAGCTGTTTTTT. Residues: CAWTRSTTGELFF.

The genes are TRBV29-1 and TRBJ1-4; 7 positions agree with TRBD1. V lost 3 bases, J lost 6 bases, and 7 bases stayed unmatched. The CDR3 totals 14 residues. Germline CDR1 SQVTM, CDR2 ANQGSEA. The CDR3 spells CSVDPEGTDEKLFF. The CDR3 nucleotides are TGCAGCGTTGACCCTGAAGGGACAGATGAAAAACTGTTTTTT.

The chain joins TRBV5-6 to TRBJ2-3; D is perhaps TRBD2 (6 bases). Germline V CDR1 and CDR2: SGHDT, YYEEEE. The CDR3 has 12 residues. The V end lost 5 bases, the J end lost 6 bases, and 10 bases lay between the germline ends. CDR3 region: CASSAGTDTQYF. In DNA, the CDR3 is TGTGCCAGCAGTGCGGGGACGGATACGCAGTATTTT.

This clone was seen a few times. At one boundary the junction diverges from the germline segment, which might be a read error. V usage is TRBV7-9 and J usage is TRBJ1-4; 8 nucleotides line up with TRBD1. The CDR3 is made up of 14 amino acids. Germline CDR1 is SEHNR and CDR2 is FQNEAQ (reference sequence). The CDR3 DNA reads TGTTCCAGCACCCGGACAGGGTTGGCTGAAAAACTGTTTTTT. As protein: CSSTRTGLAEKLFF.

The chain links TRBV4-3 to TRBJ1-6; D is uncertain. The CDR3 totals 14 residues. Trimming shortened V by 0 bases and J by 9 bases, and 9 bases separated the two germline ends. The germline CDR1 and CDR2 sequences are LGHNA and YSLEER. CDR3 amino acids: CASSQESRGSPLHF. The DNA for the CDR3 is TGCGCCAGCAGCCAAGAGAGCCGGGGTTCACCCCTCCACTTT.

The chain uses TRBV18 and TRBJ2-3; a weak D match, TRBD2 (6 bases). The CDR3 totals 16 residues. CDR1 KGHSH and CDR2 LQKENI come from the germline V gene. The ends were cut back, 3 bases at V and 3 bases at J, with 16 bases in the middle. The CDR3 DNA reads as TGTGCCAGCTCACCCCTAGGGCGGGAAGCGACAGATACGCAGTATTTT. Its protein product is CASSPLGREATDTQYF. The full variable domain, rest sourced from reference TRBV18 and TRBJ2-3, is NAGVMQNPRHLVRRRGQEARLRCSPMKGHSHVYWYRQLPEEGLKFMVYLQKENIIDESGMPKERFSAEFPKEGPSILRIQQVVRGDSAAYFCASSPLGREATDTQYFGPGTRLTVL.

This sequence joins TRBV6-6 and TRBJ2-2; 15 bases fit TRBD2. J was trimmed by 6 bases and V by 5 bases; bases with no gene match: 4. This CDR3 comprises 16 residues. Germline V gene data show CDR1 as MNHNY and CDR2 as SVGAGI (reference sequence). The CDR3 protein is CASSPGTSGRSGELFF. For the CDR3, the DNA is TGTGCCAGCAGTCCTGGGACTAGCGGGAGGTCCGGGGAGCTGTTTTTT.

This chain links TRBV9 with TRBJ2-6; 8 nucleotides align to TRBD1. The ends lost 1 base at V and 2 bases at J; junction bases unmatched: 20. Germline CDR1 is SGDLS and CDR2 is YYNGEE. The CDR3 extends over 22 amino acids. The DNA for the CDR3 is TGTGCCAGCAGCGTATCAGCCGGACAGGGACAATTATTAATGGCTGGGGCCAACGTCCTGACTTTC. This codes for CASSVSAGQGQLLMAGANVLTF.

J is TRBJ2-1 and V is TRBV1; TRBD2 is the table's D call, not checked against the DNA. TRBV1 is a pseudogene segment. The CDR3 spans 17 residues. DNA for the CDR3: TGCACCAGCAGCCAAGTTGCGTTGCGGGACGCCCACAATGAGCAGTTCTTC. Translation gives CTSSQVALRDAHNEQFF.

This clone occurred once. The V gene is TRBV28, the J gene TRBJ2-7; 12 bases are a match to TRBD2. CDR1 MDHEN and CDR2 SYDVKM come from the germline V gene. This CDR3 is 14 amino acids long. The trim removed 7 bases at V and 4 bases at J, leaving 5 bases unmatched. The CDR3 nucleotides are TGTGCCAGCACCACAGGGACTAGCGGGTACGAGCAGTACTTC. Translated, it gives CASTTGTSGYEQYF.

This clone was observed once. This chain uses TRBV15 with TRBJ2-5, with D uncertain. Between the trimmed V and J ends, which lost 1 base and 4 bases, there was a span of 7 bases. The germline V gene has CDR1 LNHNV and CDR2 YYDKDF (reference sequence). The CDR3 has 13 amino acids. The CDR3 coding sequence is TGTGCCACCAGCAGAGGACACACAGAGACCCAGTACTTC. Its protein is CATSRGHTETQYF.

This clone appeared a few times. V and J are TRBV7-3 and TRBJ2-1, with 7 bases aligning to TRBD2. V trimming: 1 base; J trimming: 6 bases; junction bases outside the gene matches: 9. The CDR3 is 16 amino acids. The germline V gene encodes CDR1 SGHTA and CDR2 FQGTGA. CDR3 region: CASSLNSGGVGNEQFF. In DNA, the CDR3 is TGTGCCAGCAGCTTAAATTCGGGGGGAGTAGGCAATGAGCAGTTCTTC.

The chain couples TRBV7-5 to TRBJ2-7; TRBD2 is taken as the D call from the table, unchecked against the DNA. TRBV7-5 is a recognized pseudogene. This CDR3 is 14 amino acids long. Here the CDR3 reads CARSTTGEYYEQYF. CDR3 nucleotide sequence: TGTGCCAGAAGTACCACCGGGGAGTACTACGAGCAGTACTTC.

The chain combines TRBV7-2 with TRBJ2-2; the D gene is possibly TRBD1 (6 bases). V lost 3 bases to trimming and J lost 5 bases, with 13 bases between them. Germline lookup yields CDR1 SGHTA and CDR2 FQGNSA. CDR3 length: 15 residues. The CDR3 DNA follows: TGTGCCAGCAGCTTGGGGGCAATGGCGACCGGGGAGCTGTTTTTT. Protein: CASSLGAMATGELFF.

With respect to this clone: One junction end disagrees with the germline gene, perhaps due to a read error. V usage is TRBV19 and J usage is TRBJ2-5; weak D call: TRBD1 (8 bases). CDR1 and CDR2 from the germline V gene are LNHDA and SQIVND (reference sequence). The CDR3 length is 16 residues. As DNA, the CDR3 is TGTGCCCGTAGTCCGGAAACAGGGGGGGGTCCAGAGACCCAGTACTTC. Protein product: CARSPETGGGPETQYF.

This chain uses TRBV7-2 with TRBJ2-4; possibly TRBD2 for D (6 bases). The ends were cut back, 4 bases at V and 0 bases at J, with 16 bases in the middle. Germline V CDR1 and CDR2: SGHTA, FQGNSA. The CDR3 is 17 amino acids. The CDR3 is CASSSRRDFIAKNIQYF. The CDR3 nucleotides are TGTGCCAGCAGCTCCCGACGGGACTTTATAGCCAAAAACATTCAGTACTTC.